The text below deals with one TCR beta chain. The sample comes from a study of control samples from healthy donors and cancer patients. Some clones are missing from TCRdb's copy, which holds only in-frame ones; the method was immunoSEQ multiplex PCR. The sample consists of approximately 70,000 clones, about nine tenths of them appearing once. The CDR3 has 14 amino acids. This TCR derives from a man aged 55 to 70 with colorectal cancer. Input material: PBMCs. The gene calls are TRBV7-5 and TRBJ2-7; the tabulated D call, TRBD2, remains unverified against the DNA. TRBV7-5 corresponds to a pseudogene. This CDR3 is CARSLGLAGSEQYF. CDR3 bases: TGTGCCAGAAGCCTGGGACTAGCGGGATCCGAGCAGTACTTC.